This TCR beta chain was documented in a study of T cell repertoires in cytomegalovirus infection. This CDR3 is built from 15 residues. J lost 2 bases, V lost 8 bases, and 7 bases had no gene match. Germline CDR1 reads SGHTA; CDR2 reads FQGNSA. In this sample, this clonotype turned up many times. Its antigen remains unidentified. TCRdb processed the reads anew with MiXCR; each CDR3 protein has one entry. The sample carries tens of thousands of distinct CDR3 sequences, 22% recorded once. This sequence originates from a human donor in good health (CMV status not recorded). Some clones in this sample may be carry-over from other donors' samples. The chain is built from TRBV7-2 and TRBJ2-3, with 10 bases that match TRBD2. The sequenced sample was PBMCs, sequenced either directly or after in vitro stimulation (not recorded which). The CDR3 spells CASAPGTSVTDTQYF. The CDR3 region has the DNA TGTGCCAGCGCCCCCGGGACTAGCGTCACAGATACGCAGTATTTT.